Below are 19 T cell receptor beta chains sequenced from a single sample in a study of CD8+ T cells in alopecia areata. TCR sequencing used cDNA made by reverse transcription of extracted RNA. The assay was immunoSEQ multiplex PCR, and TCRdb's table has in-frame clones only and misses some. The specimen has 3,000 to 4,500 clones, none found just once. Cell sorting was performed on pooled cutaneous lymph node cells with CD4, CD8alpha, NKG2D, NKG2ACE and other markers. Sequencing was done on a sample of CD8+ T cells sorted from a lymph node. The receptors come from a C3H/HeJ mouse with alopecia areata. The MHC haplotype of the strain is H2-k.

This clone was seen ten or more times. Each gene name is a mouse one. Read coverage stops 4 residues before the CDR3 terminus; the germline J gene supplies the remainder. Other DNA sequences from this sample encode an identical CDR3 as well. This chain connects TRBV14 to TRBJ2-7; TRBD2 matches 11 bases. CDR3 length: 15 amino acids. Germline CDR1 and CDR2: SGHDT and FRDEAV. J was trimmed by 1 base and V by 4 bases; bases with no gene match: 4. CDR3 DNA (partial): TGTGCCAGCAGTCCCGGGACTGGGGGTTCCTAT. Translating it yields CASSPGTGGSY. The CDR3 as a whole reads CASSPGTGGSYEQYF.

This clone came up many times. Gene names and germline refer to mouse. Read data end 4 residues before the CDR3 end; the end is taken from the germline J gene. The chain has TRBV22 and TRBJ2-4; TRBD2 is taken as the D call from the table, unchecked against the DNA. TRBV22 is a listed pseudogene. CDR3 length: 15 residues. The DNA read from the CDR3 is TGTGCCAGCAGTTGTCCCTGGGGGGGGGAAAAC. Amino acid sequence: CASSCPWGGEN. The CDR3, in full, reads CASSCPWGGENTLYF.

This clone was seen many times. Here the gene names and germline are mouse. Coverage ceases 4 residues before the CDR3 finishes, and the germline J gene fills in the end. The rearrangement uses TRBV31 and TRBJ2-7; 13 bases agree with TRBD2. This CDR3 is 15 amino acids long. Germline CDR1 is GKSSPN and CDR2 is SITVG. Trimming cost V 3 bases and J 3 bases; bases outside gene matches: 5. CDR3 bases read: TGTGCCTGGAGCCCCGGGACTGGGGGGGACTAT. As protein: CAWSPGTGGDY. The CDR3 reads in full as CAWSPGTGGDYEQYF.

Only a few counts were recorded for this clone. The gene symbols are mouse symbols. The CDR3 end lies 4 residues beyond the end of the read and is filled in from the germline J gene. The chain is built from TRBV13-2 and TRBJ2-4, with D possibly TRBD1 on 6 matching bases. The CDR3 extends over 15 amino acids. Between the trimmed V and J ends, which lost 2 bases and 0 bases, there was a span of 10 bases. Germline CDR1 reads NNHNN; CDR2 reads SYGAGS (reference sequence). The sequenced CDR3 bases are TGTGCCAGCGGTGAGCAACAGGGTAGTCAAAAC. Its translation: CASGEQQGSQN. The whole CDR3 protein reads CASGEQQGSQNTLYF.

This clone ranks as medium-sized (0.01 to 0.1%). The genes are named according to mouse. Coverage ceases 4 residues before the CDR3 finishes, and the germline J gene fills in the end. The chain uses TRBV13-1 and TRBJ2-4; 7 bases agree with TRBD2. CDR1 is NSHNY, CDR2 SYGAGN, per germline. The CDR3 has 14 amino acids. The covered CDR3 bases are TGTGCCAGCAGTGATTGGCTGGGGGAAAAC. It is translated as CASSDWLGEN. The CDR3 as a whole reads CASSDWLGENTLYF.

This clone was counted at least ten times. Gene names are the mouse ones. The CDR3 DNA, read in part, is TGTGCCAGCAGACGGGACTGGGGTGCAGAA. Encoded protein: CASRRDWGAE. The complete CDR3 reads CASRRDWGAETLYF. The rearrangement links TRBV19 to TRBJ2-3; 9 bases map to TRBD2. The missing CDR3 end, 4 residues past where the read stops, is filled in from the germline J gene. The germline gives CDR1 FNHDT, CDR2 SITEND (reference sequence). V shed 5 bases and J 1 base; nucleotides not matched to a gene: 2. This CDR3 comprises 14 residues.

This clone showed up many times. The gene symbols are mouse symbols. The read ends 4 residues shy of where the CDR3 ends; the end is completed using the germline J gene. This chain connects TRBV19 to TRBJ2-1; D perhaps matches TRBD1 (5 bases). The V end lost 2 bases, the J end lost 0 bases, and 6 bases lay between the germline ends. The CDR3 loop spans 14 amino acids. CDR1 and CDR2 from the germline V gene are FNHDT and SITEND (reference sequence). The CDR3 loop reads CASSMTDNYAEQFF. The CDR3 bases that were read are TGTGCCAGCAGTATGACAGATAACTATGCT.

Sample share makes this clone medium-sized. Gene names refer to mouse genes. With the read ending 4 residues before the CDR3 end, the germline J gene is used to fill in that end. J is TRBJ2-7 and V is TRBV19; no reliable D call. This CDR3 is 12 amino acids long. The germline gives CDR1 FNHDT, CDR2 SITEND (reference sequence). The part of the CDR3 DNA that was read is TGTGCCAGCAGTCCTCCTCAGTAT. This gives the protein CASSPPQY. The full CDR3 sequence reads CASSPPQYEQYF.

This clone is labeled medium-sized. Mouse gene names and germline throughout. Read sequence stops 4 residues before the CDR3 end, and the germline J gene provides the missing end. The V gene is TRBV13-1, the J gene TRBJ2-7; the D gene is possibly TRBD1 (8 bases). V was clipped by 6 bases and J by 1 base, with 17 bases between them. The germline gives CDR1 NSHNY, CDR2 SYGAGN. The CDR3 is made up of 15 amino acids. Here the CDR3 reads CASKRTGQGSYEQYF. CDR3 bases read: TGTGCCAGCAAGAGGACTGGACAGGGATCCTAT.

In its sample, this clone was seen many times. Genes here carry mouse names. The CDR3 goes on 4 residues after the read ends, and that part is filled in from the germline J gene. This chain links TRBV29 with TRBJ1-2; possibly TRBD1 for D (6 bases). Germline V gene data show CDR1 as MSHET and CDR2 as SYDVDS. The CDR3 is made up of 14 amino acids. Trimming took 4 bases from V and 0 from J, leaving 9 bases between them. The part of the CDR3 DNA that was read is TGTGCTAGCAGTTCCGGGACATCAAACTCC. Residues: CASSSGTSNS. The whole CDR3 is CASSSGTSNSDYTF.

This clone appeared a few times. Mouse gene names and germline throughout. The read comes to an end 3 residues before the CDR3 does, leaving the germline J gene to fill in the end. The V and J genes are TRBV19 and TRBJ1-6, with a possible D match to TRBD1 (5 bases). TRBJ1-6 is reported as an ORF; its role is uncertain. CDR1 FNHDT and CDR2 SITEND come from the germline V gene (reference sequence). There are 14 residues in the CDR3. The V end lost 2 bases, the J end lost 5 bases, and 8 bases lay between the germline ends. CDR3 region: CASSMGGDNSPLYF. The CDR3 bases that were read are TGTGCCAGCAGTATGGGGGGAGATAATTCGCCC.

In its sample, this clone was seen many times. Genes and germline are mouse. Sequencing ends 4 residues short of the CDR3 end; the germline J gene provides the rest. The genes are TRBV13-1 and TRBJ2-5; TRBD2 matches at 10 bases. The J segment lost 3 bases and the V segment lost 3 bases, leaving 4 bases of the junction unmatched. The CDR3 contains 15 residues. In germline, CDR1 is NSHNY, CDR2 SYGAGN. CDR3 DNA, as far as it was read: TGTGCCAGCAGTGCCCGGGACTGGGGACAAGAC. The encoded protein is CASSARDWGQD. The complete CDR3 sequence is CASSARDWGQDTQYF.

In its sample, this clone was seen many times. Gene and germline names: mouse. The sequenced fragment ends 4 residues before the CDR3 boundary, so the rest is inferred from the germline J gene. The V gene is TRBV13-3, the J gene TRBJ2-7, with TRBD2 matching over 8 bases. V lost 1 base, J lost 1 base, and 4 bases stayed unmatched. There are 15 residues in the CDR3. From germline, CDR1 is NNHDY and CDR2 SYVADS. CDR3 loop: CASSDSLGGSYEQYF. CDR3 DNA (partial): TGTGCCAGCAGTGATTCCCTGGGGGGATCCTAT.

This clone was recorded at least ten times. Gene names are mouse gene names. CDR3 DNA, as far as it was read: TGTGCCAGCAGTGATAGTGAGGACAGGGATGCT. Protein: CASSDSEDRDA. The full CDR3 sequence reads CASSDSEDRDAEQFF. This chain connects TRBV13-3 to TRBJ2-1; 8 bases align to TRBD1. The read stops 4 residues short of the end of the CDR3; the missing end is completed from the germline J gene. Germline CDR1 and CDR2: NNHDY and SYVADS. Trimming took 1 base from V and 5 from J; bases not matched to a gene: 5. This CDR3 contains 15 residues.

This clone was observed a handful of times. Any gene name here is a mouse gene name. The CDR3 is cut off 4 residues early in the read; its end comes from the germline J gene. The gene calls are TRBV31 and TRBJ2-3; 8 bases fit TRBD2. V was pared by 0 bases and J by 1 base, with 9 bases of the junction left unmatched. The germline V gene encodes CDR1 GKSSPN and CDR2 SITVG. This CDR3 contains 17 residues. Partial CDR3 DNA: TGTGCCTGGAGTCTAGTGTCCTGGGGGGAGGGTGCAGAA. Translating gives CAWSLVSWGEGAE. The full CDR3 reads CAWSLVSWGEGAETLYF.

This clone was picked up many times. Here the gene names and germline are mouse. The DNA ends 4 residues before the CDR3 does, and the rest of the CDR3 is filled in from the germline J gene. This sequence joins TRBV19 and TRBJ1-1, with a possible D match to TRBD1 (5 bases). V was shortened by 1 base and J by 4 bases, with 11 bases between the two germline ends. The CDR3 runs 14 residues. Germline CDR1 reads FNHDT; CDR2 reads SITEND (reference sequence). The CDR3 DNA, read in part, is TGTGCCAGCAGTATAACCAGGGAGGGCACA. Its translation is CASSITREGT. The full CDR3 sequence reads CASSITREGTEVFF.

By share, this clone counts as medium-sized. Any gene name here is a mouse gene name. From the germline J gene comes the end of the CDR3, since the read stops 4 residues before it. V and J are TRBV1 and TRBJ2-5; 10 bases fit TRBD2. The V gene end was trimmed by 9 bases and the J gene end by 2 bases; junction bases not matched to a gene: 5. The germline CDR1 and CDR2 sequences are NSQYPW and LRSPGD (reference sequence). This CDR3 contains 14 residues. CDR3 in amino acids: CTCGTGVSQDTQYF. Incomplete CDR3 DNA: TGCACCTGTGGGACTGGGGTCTCCCAAGAC.

By share, this clone counts as medium-sized (0.01 to 0.1%). Gene names refer to mouse genes. The read ends 3 residues early relative to the CDR3; the germline J gene fills the gap. The V call is TRBV31, the J call TRBJ1-6, with D hard to call. TRBJ1-6 is identified as an open reading frame with a role that is uncertain. The CDR3 is 15 residues long. Germline V gene data show CDR1 as GKSSPN and CDR2 as SITVG. V was shortened by 2 bases and J by 0 bases, with 8 bases between the two germline ends. CDR3 amino acids: CAWSNRNSYNSPLYF. The covered CDR3 bases are TGTGCCTGGAGTAACAGAAATTCCTATAATTCGCCC.

Concerning this clone: Genes here carry mouse names. The CDR3 end lies 4 residues beyond the end of the read and is filled in from the germline J gene. The chain links TRBV13-2 to TRBJ2-2; 9 bases align to TRBD1. With V trimmed by 0 bases and J by 0 bases, 0 bases remained unmatched. Germline V gene sequence: CDR1 NNHNN, CDR2 SYGAGS (reference sequence). This CDR3 has 16 amino acids. The part of the CDR3 DNA that was read is TGTGCCAGCGGTGATGGGACAGGGGCAAACACCGGG. Translated: CASGDGTGANTG. The entire CDR3 protein reads CASGDGTGANTGQLYF.